Presented here are 16 T cell receptor beta chains from one specimen sequenced in a study of post-analysis software for immune sequencing data. Presence of unique molecular identifiers characterized the TCR beta cDNA libraries. TCRdb passed the PCR reads through MiXCR, listing each CDR3 protein once. The data hold over 150,000 distinct CDR3 sequences, with roughly 34% observed a single time. The starting material was blood, obtained after autologous hematopoietic stem cell transplantation. These receptors were taken from a girl aged 5 to 17 with multiple sclerosis.

This clonotype turned up a few times. The rearrangement links TRBV7-9 to TRBJ2-7; TRBD2 agrees at 13 bases. The CDR3 length is 13 residues. Per germline, CDR1 SEHNR and CDR2 FQNEAQ (reference sequence). V was pared by 8 bases and J by 5 bases, with 3 bases of the junction left unmatched. The CDR3 region is CASGLAGEHEQYF. In DNA, the CDR3 is TGTGCCAGCGGACTAGCGGGAGAACACGAGCAGTACTTC.

This clonotype appeared once. A much larger clone lies a single base off, so this may be a read error. The genes are TRBV29-1 and TRBJ2-5; D is perhaps TRBD1 (7 bases). Trimming took off 6 bases at V and 11 bases at J, with 13 bases between the two ends. The CDR3 totals 10 residues. In germline, CDR1 is SQVTM, CDR2 ANQGSEA. This CDR3 reads CSVGDSGQYF. CDR3 DNA: TGCAGCGTAGGGGACAGCGGGCAGTACTTC.

The chain combines TRBV7-2 with TRBJ2-3, with D unresolved. The CDR3 runs to 12 residues. Per the germline V gene, CDR1 is SGHTA and CDR2 is FQGNSA. V lost 5 bases to trimming and J lost 2 bases, with 5 bases between them. Here the CDR3 reads CASSPITDTQYF. CDR3 nucleotide sequence: TGTGCCAGCAGCCCTATCACAGATACGCAGTATTTT.

The chain combines TRBV7-9 with TRBJ2-1; D might be TRBD2 (6 bases). The CDR3 sequence is 15 residues long. The germline gives CDR1 SEHNR, CDR2 FQNEAQ (reference sequence). Trimming cost V 5 bases and J 4 bases, with 15 bases left between them. The CDR3 here is CASSPKGTEYNEQFF. Written as DNA, the CDR3 is TGTGCCAGCAGCCCCAAGGGGACTGAATACAATGAGCAGTTCTTC. The entire variable domain, with the rest obtained from reference TRBV7-9 and TRBJ2-1, is as follows: DTGVSQNPRHKITKRGQNVTFRCDPISEHNRLYWYRQTLGQGPEFLTYFQNEAQLEKSRLLSDRFSAERPKGSFSTLEIQRTEQGDSAMYLCASSPKGTEYNEQFFGPGTRLTVL.

The V gene is TRBV20-1, the J gene TRBJ2-1; tentatively, D is TRBD2 (6 bases). Germline-derived CDR1 and CDR2 are DFQATT and SNEGSKA (reference sequence). CDR3 size: 17 residues. The germline V and J ends were trimmed by 1 base and 0 bases, with 16 bases remaining between them. The CDR3 loop reads CSARVARTTLSYNEQFF. The CDR3 DNA sequence: TGCAGTGCTAGAGTAGCCAGGACTACCCTCTCCTACAATGAGCAGTTCTTC.

This clonotype came up a few times. CDR3: CASSFWRTEAFF. The DNA of the CDR3 is TGTGCCAGCAGCTTCTGGCGCACTGAAGCTTTCTTT. The chain links TRBV7-2 to TRBJ1-1, with D unresolved. V lost 3 bases and J lost 4, with 6 bases in between. Germline CDR1 is SGHTA and CDR2 is FQGNSA. The CDR3 spans 12 residues.

This sequence joins TRBV2 and TRBJ2-3; perhaps TRBD2 as D (7 bases). V gave up 3 bases and J gave up 8 bases, with 15 bases separating them. Germline V gene sequence: CDR1 SNHLY, CDR2 FYNNEI. The CDR3 loop spans 14 amino acids. This CDR3 is CASSDAGGGGTQYF. CDR3 DNA: TGTGCCAGCAGTGACGCCGGGGGAGGGGGTACGCAGTATTTT.

The chain recombines TRBV7-2 with TRBJ2-5, with TRBD2 matching 8 bases. CDR1 and CDR2 (germline): SGHTA, FQGNSA. This CDR3 contains 16 residues. The junction had 15 bases not matched to a gene; V was cut back by 5 bases and J by 7 bases. The chain's CDR3 is CASSREFGGGQGTQYF. In nucleotides, the CDR3 is TGTGCCAGCAGCCGAGAGTTCGGCGGGGGGCAGGGGACCCAGTACTTC. Full variable domain (rest looked up from reference TRBV7-2 and TRBJ2-5): GAGVSQSPSNKVTEKGKDVELRCDPISGHTALYWYRQSLGQGLEFLIYFQGNSAPDKSGLPSDRFSAERTGGSVSTLTIQRTQQEDSAVYLCASSREFGGGQGTQYFGPGTRLLVL.

The CDR3 loop is CASSPTGTIYNEQFF. The CDR3 nucleotides read TGTGCCAGCAGCCCCACCGGGACTATTTACAATGAGCAGTTCTTC. The chain couples TRBV7-6 to TRBJ2-1; TRBD2 matches at 7 bases. The V and J ends lost 5 bases and 4 bases, in that order; junction bases with no gene match: 8. The CDR3 extends over 15 amino acids. Germline V lookup: CDR1 SGHVS, CDR2 FNYEAQ.

A note on this clonotype: This sequence may be a read error, since a much larger clone differs from it by one base. The V gene is TRBV29-1, the J gene TRBJ2-7; the D gene is possibly TRBD2 (5 bases). The germline V and J ends were trimmed by 7 bases and 0 bases, with 19 bases remaining between them. The CDR3 sequence is 15 residues long. Germline CDR1 is SQVTM and CDR2 is ANQGSEA. CDR3 coding DNA: TGCAGCGCCTTGGGGTCTGGCGGAGGCTCCTACGAGCAGTACTTC. Amino acid sequence: CSALGSGGGSYEQYF.

The chain is built from TRBV4-1 and TRBJ2-7; TRBD1 aligns across 9 bases. V trimming: 4 bases; J trimming: 0 bases; junction bases outside the gene matches: 10. Germline CDR1 and CDR2: MGHRA and YSYEKL. CDR3 size: 17 residues. CDR3 sequence reads: CASSRSHDRGGSYEQYF. The CDR3, as DNA: TGCGCCAGCAGCCGGAGCCACGACAGGGGGGGCTCCTACGAGCAGTACTTC.

This clonotype was recorded a few times. The V call is TRBV5-6, the J call TRBJ2-5; D may be TRBD1 (5 bases). Trimming cost V 4 bases and J 11 bases, with 12 bases left between them. The germline V gene has CDR1 SGHDT and CDR2 YYEEEE. This CDR3 is 11 amino acids long. CDR3 amino acids: CASSRGAEQYF. CDR3 nucleotides: TGTGCCAGCAGCCGTGGGGCAGAGCAGTACTTC.

This rearrangement joins TRBV10-3 to TRBJ2-1, with 11 nucleotides matching TRBD2. From germline, CDR1 is ENHRY and CDR2 SYGVKD. With V trimmed by 4 bases and J by 8 bases, 13 bases remained unmatched. CDR3 length: 17 amino acids. In nucleotides, the CDR3 is TGTGCCATCAGTGGCGGGACTAGCGGTCCCGCCAAAGATGAGCAGTTCTTC. As protein: CAISGGTSGPAKDEQFF.

This clonotype was seen more than once but under ten times. The chain employs TRBV7-6 and TRBJ2-5; D ambiguous. V was pared by 5 bases and J by 4 bases, with 11 bases between. The CDR3 runs 13 residues. CDR1 is SGHVS, CDR2 FNYEAQ, per germline. This CDR3 is CASSGGVTETQYF. Here the CDR3 DNA reads TGTGCCAGCAGCGGCGGAGTCACAGAGACCCAGTACTTC.

The CDR3 protein is CASSVLAGGAKNIQYF. The CDR3 coding sequence is TGTGCCAGCAGCGTACTAGCGGGCGGCGCCAAAAACATTCAGTACTTC. The J gene is TRBJ2-4, the V gene TRBV9, with TRBD2 matching over 8 bases. In germline, CDR1 is SGDLS, CDR2 YYNGEE. After removal of 1 base from V and 1 base from J, the junction contained 4 bases not matched to a gene. The CDR3 covers 16 residues.

In DNA form, the CDR3 reads TGCGCCAGCAGCTTGGGTGAGGGCCCCTACAATGAGCAGTTCTTC. It is translated as CASSLGEGPYNEQFF. The chain links TRBV5-1 to TRBJ2-1, with D possibly being TRBD2 (5 bases). Germline V gene lookup returns CDR1 SGHRS and CDR2 YFSETQ. The CDR3 contains 15 residues. The V and J ends lost 0 bases and 2 bases respectively, with 9 bases between them. The variable domain in full, with the rest retrieved from reference TRBV5-1 and TRBJ2-1, is KAGVTQTPRYLIKTRGQQVTLSCSPISGHRSVSWYQQTPGQGLQFLFEYFSETQRNKGNFPGRFSGRQFSNSRSEMNVSTLELGDSALYLCASSLGEGPYNEQFFGPGTRLTVL.